A single sample is the source of the 19 T cell receptor beta chains below, sequenced in a study of technical replicates of blood from several donors (TCRdb year 2017). Libraries came from the immunoSEQ multiplex PCR assay. TCRdb re-hosts the immuneACCESS table, in-frame sequences only. Its copies lack some clones; in the studies checked, an unresolved V gene accounts for under half of them, and the cause for the rest is not known. Present in this sample are about 70,000 clones, 85% to 95% of which were seen just once. The ten biggest clones cover roughly 0.26% of the sample. Sequenced: T cells isolated from PBMCs. Receptors originate from a human donor in good health.

The V gene is TRBV9, the J gene TRBJ2-7, with D perhaps TRBD2 (6 bases). The CDR3 length is 15 residues. V lost 3 bases and J lost 2, with 15 bases in between. CDR1 and CDR2 (germline): SGDLS, YYNGEE. The CDR3 here is CASSATGTGTYEQYF. CDR3 bases: TGTGCCAGCAGCGCGACCGGGACTGGGACCTACGAGCAGTACTTC.

The rearrangement links TRBV11-2 to TRBJ2-5; D possibly corresponds to TRBD1 (5 bases). CDR1 is SGHAT and CDR2 is FQNNGV in the germline V gene. V gave up 5 bases and J gave up 1 base, with 11 bases separating them. CDR3 length: 14 amino acids. The CDR3 spells CASSNVRGQETQYF. The CDR3 nucleotides are TGTGCCAGCAGCAACGTAAGGGGCCAAGAGACCCAGTACTTC. The full variable domain, completed using reference TRBV11-2 and TRBJ2-5, is EAGVAQSPRYKIIEKRQSVAFWCNPISGHATLYWYQQILGQGPKLLIQFQNNGVVDDSQLPKDRFSAERLKGVDSTLKIQPAKLEDSAVYLCASSNVRGQETQYFGPGTRLLVL.

This chain connects TRBV5-6 to TRBJ2-4; D unclear. CDR3 size: 16 residues. V lost 0 bases and J 0 bases, leaving 10 bases between the germline ends. The germline CDR1 and CDR2 sequences are SGHDT and YYEEEE. CDR3 in amino acids: CASSLATVTAKNIQYF. The CDR3 coding sequence is TGTGCCAGCAGCTTGGCCACAGTGACAGCCAAAAACATTCAGTACTTC.

The chain recombines TRBV29-1 with TRBJ2-3; 7 bases map to TRBD2. CDR3 length equals 14 residues. V lost 7 bases and J lost 0; bases outside the gene matches: 7. Germline CDR1 reads SQVTM; CDR2 reads ANQGSEA. The CDR3 region is CSALGEGSTDTQYF. The CDR3, as DNA: TGCAGCGCCCTTGGGGAGGGTAGCACAGATACGCAGTATTTT.

The rearrangement uses TRBV5-4 and TRBJ2-7; TRBD2 agrees at 7 bases. This CDR3 comprises 16 residues. The junction had 9 bases not matched to a gene; V was cut back by 0 bases and J by 3 bases. CDR1 and CDR2 (germline): SGHNT, YYREEE (reference sequence). The DNA for the CDR3 is TGTGCCAGCAGCTTGGCGGGGGGAGGGCGTCTCTACGAGCAGTACTTC. As protein: CASSLAGGGRLYEQYF.

The chain employs TRBV6-4 and TRBJ2-7; 8 bases map to TRBD2. V was clipped by 6 bases and J by 6 bases; unmatched bases: 16. The CDR3 runs 16 residues. Germline assignment: CDR1 MRHNA and CDR2 SNTAGT. The chain's CDR3 is CASSYVCRAGAGEQYF. CDR3 nucleotides: TGTGCCAGCAGCTACGTCTGTCGAGCGGGAGCTGGCGAGCAGTACTTC.

The gene calls are TRBV29-1 and TRBJ1-1; unclear D gene. Between the trimmed V and J ends, which lost 4 bases and 0 bases, there was a span of 18 bases. Germline lookup yields CDR1 SQVTM and CDR2 ANQGSEA. This CDR3 has 16 amino acids. For the CDR3, the DNA is TGCAGCGTTGCGCCCCTTGGGCTCCGTATGAACACTGAAGCTTTCTTT. This gives the protein CSVAPLGLRMNTEAFF.

This chain uses TRBV21-1 with TRBJ2-7; the DNA was not used to check the table's D call, TRBD2. TRBV21-1 is listed as a pseudogene. The CDR3 runs to 14 residues. The chain's CDR3 is CASSHTSVAYEQYF. As DNA, the CDR3 is TGTGCCAGCAGCCACACTAGCGTAGCCTACGAGCAGTACTTC.

This sequence joins TRBV27 and TRBJ1-6; 7 bases map to TRBD1. Germline V lookup: CDR1 MNHEY, CDR2 SMNVEV (reference sequence). CDR3 length equals 14 residues. V shed 5 bases, J shed 8 bases, and the junction held 6 bases outside the gene matches. CDR3 DNA sequence: TGTGCCAGCAGTATAGGGGGCGAATATTCACCCCTCCACTTT. Amino acid sequence: CASSIGGEYSPLHF.

The genes are TRBV5-6 and TRBJ1-4; the D gene is possibly TRBD1 (5 bases). The germline V gene encodes CDR1 SGHDT and CDR2 YYEEEE. This CDR3 contains 17 residues. V was pared by 0 bases and J by 4 bases, with 16 bases between. The CDR3 sequence: CASSLAGGVYNNEKLFF. CDR3 nucleotide sequence: TGTGCCAGCAGCTTGGCCGGAGGGGTCTATAATAATGAAAAACTGTTTTTT.

The CDR3 spells CSVEVTTGGRGYTF. The CDR3 region has the DNA TGCAGCGTTGAGGTTACCACAGGGGGTCGAGGCTACACCTTC. This chain uses TRBV29-1 with TRBJ1-2; 8 bases align to TRBD1. CDR1 SQVTM and CDR2 ANQGSEA come from the germline V gene. The V and J ends lost 3 bases and 8 bases, in that order; junction bases with no gene match: 11. This CDR3 has 14 residues.

The chain employs TRBV7-3 and TRBJ2-5; D perhaps matches TRBD2 (5 bases). V was shortened by 5 bases and J by 2 bases, with 12 bases between the two germline ends. The CDR3 has 14 residues. Germline CDR1 and CDR2: SGHTA and FQGTGA. CDR3 in DNA: TGTGCCAGCAGCCCGACGGGAAATCAAGAGACCCAGTACTTC. This gives the protein CASSPTGNQETQYF.

V gene TRBV6-6 combines with J gene TRBJ2-7, with TRBD1 matching 8 bases. This CDR3 has 15 residues. Germline trimming cut 5 bases from V and 3 bases from J; bases unmatched to any gene: 9. Germline V lookup: CDR1 MNHNY, CDR2 SVGAGI (reference sequence). CDR3 protein: CASSRRQGRYYEQYF. The CDR3 nucleotides read TGTGCCAGCAGTCGTCGACAGGGGCGATACTACGAGCAGTACTTC.

The CDR3 DNA reads TGTGCCAGCTCACCGCGGGACAGGGAAAATCAGCCCCAGCATTTT. This encodes CASSPRDRENQPQHF. The genes are TRBV18 and TRBJ1-5, with TRBD1 matching over 9 bases. The length of the CDR3 is 15 residues. J was trimmed by 4 bases and V by 3 bases; bases with no gene match: 4. Per germline, CDR1 KGHSH and CDR2 LQKENI.

The chain carries TRBV7-3 and TRBJ1-1; tentative D call: TRBD1 (6 bases). V was clipped by 2 bases and J by 1 base, with 14 bases between them. The CDR3 extends over 16 amino acids. Germline CDR1 and CDR2: SGHTA and FQGTGA. The CDR3 sequence is CASSLGGWDTNTEAFF. In nucleotides, the CDR3 is TGTGCCAGCAGCTTAGGGGGCTGGGACACGAACACTGAAGCTTTCTTT.

The chain employs TRBV5-1 and TRBJ2-7; 10 nucleotides line up with TRBD2. CDR1 and CDR2 (germline): SGHRS, YFSETQ. The CDR3 length is 17 residues. Trimming took 0 bases from V and 5 from J; bases not matched to a gene: 11. The CDR3 nucleotides read TGCGCCAGCAGCTTGGGTATAGCGGGAGGTATTGGGAACGAGCAGTACTTC. This gives the protein CASSLGIAGGIGNEQYF.

The CDR3 DNA is TGTGCCAGCAGCCCCGGGAGGGCCTACAATGAGCAGTTCTTC. This translates into CASSPGRAYNEQFF. The chain uses TRBV6-4 and TRBJ2-1, with 8 bases identical to TRBD2. Germline loops: CDR1 MRHNA, CDR2 SNTAGT. V shed 6 bases, J shed 2 bases, and the junction held 3 bases outside the gene matches. The CDR3 length is 14 residues.

V gene TRBV28 combines with J gene TRBJ1-2, with 8 nucleotides matching TRBD1. CDR1 and CDR2 (germline): MDHEN, SYDVKM. J lost 4 bases, V lost 10 bases, and 11 bases had no gene match. This CDR3 contains 14 residues. Here the CDR3 DNA reads TGTGCCACCAATCTCGGACAGGGATTCTATGGCTACACCTTC. Residues: CATNLGQGFYGYTF.

The CDR3 sequence is CASSPLGGTEAFF. The CDR3 region has the DNA TGTGCCAGCAGCCCGTTGGGGGGCACTGAAGCTTTCTTT. The rearrangement uses TRBV7-3 and TRBJ1-1, with a tentative D call TRBD1 (5 bases). Germline V lookup: CDR1 SGHTA, CDR2 FQGTGA. V lost 5 bases to trimming and J lost 4 bases, with 11 bases between them. The CDR3 spans 13 residues.